The 14 T cell receptor beta chains in this list originate from one sample, sequenced in a study of T cell responses to AZD1222 COVID-19 vaccine. Sequencing was performed with immunoSEQ multiplex PCR; in TCRdb, only in-frame clones are kept and a portion is missing. The sample yields 89,000 or so clones, about 86% seen once. Sequences were derived from peripheral blood, sampled 28 days after the second AZD1222 dose. The receptors were sampled from an adult who received the AZD1222 COVID-19 vaccine.

The chain joins TRBV5-1 to TRBJ1-2; D call uncertain. Trimming took 1 base from V and 3 from J, leaving 10 bases between them. The CDR3 runs to 14 residues. Germline V CDR1 and CDR2: SGHRS, YFSETQ. CDR3 bases: TGCGCCAGCAGCTTGACTACACAAGACTATGGCTACACCTTC. This translates into CASSLTTQDYGYTF.

The genes are TRBV5-5 and TRBJ1-2; possibly TRBD1 for D (5 bases). Germline V gives CDR1 SGHKS, CDR2 YYEKEE (reference sequence). This CDR3 region has 15 residues. Trimming removed 0 bases at V and 2 bases at J, with 11 bases between. DNA of the CDR3: TGTGCCAGCAGCTTGGGGCCACAGGAGAACTATGGCTACACCTTC. This encodes CASSLGPQENYGYTF. The variable domain in full, with the rest retrieved from reference TRBV5-5 and TRBJ1-2, is DAGVTQSPTHLIKTRGQQVTLRCSPISGHKSVSWYQQVLGQGPQFIFQYYEKEERGRGNFPDRFSARQFPNYSSELNVNALLLGDSALYLCASSLGPQENYGYTFGSGTRLTVV.

The chain joins TRBV3-1 (or the pseudogene TRBV3-2) to TRBJ2-1; TRBD2 matches 15 bases. CDR1 is LGHDT and CDR2 is YNNKEL in the germline V gene (reference sequence). The CDR3 spans 21 residues. V lost 3 bases, J lost 5 bases, and 17 bases stayed unmatched. The CDR3 coding sequence is TGTGCCAGCAGCCAGAGGACTAGCGGGGGGGCTTTAGGGGTCAAAAACAATGAGCAGTTCTTC. Amino acid sequence: CASSQRTSGGALGVKNNEQFF.

The gene calls are TRBV7-9 and TRBJ1-2, with 11 bases lining up with TRBD1. V trimming: 5 bases; J trimming: 5 bases; junction bases outside the gene matches: 13. This CDR3 spans 17 amino acids. Germline assignment: CDR1 SEHNR and CDR2 FQNEAQ (reference sequence). The CDR3: CASSPRGGQGAVYGYTF. DNA for the CDR3: TGTGCCAGCAGCCCCCGGGGCGGACAGGGGGCCGTTTATGGCTACACCTTC.

This clone was recorded once. The rearrangement uses TRBV5-6 and TRBJ2-3; 8 bases line up with TRBD2. CDR3 length: 17 residues. In germline, CDR1 is SGHDT, CDR2 YYEEEE. V shed 1 base, J shed 5 bases, and the junction held 12 bases outside the gene matches. The CDR3 DNA sequence: TGTGCCAGCAGCTTGTGGGCTAGCGGGTATGGGCTAGATACGCAGTATTTT. Encoded protein: CASSLWASGYGLDTQYF.

Details on this clone: The junction does not match germline at one end; this may be a read error. The rearrangement links TRBV12-3 or TRBV12-4 to TRBJ2-2; a possible D gene is TRBD1 (5 bases). The length of the CDR3 is 12 residues. The CDR3 sequence is CAGRAGSGELFF. The CDR3 nucleotides read TGTGCCGGCAGGGCTGGTTCCGGGGAGCTGTTTTTT.

The rearrangement joins TRBV7-2 to TRBJ1-6; the D is unclear. This CDR3 comprises 14 residues. V lost 2 bases, J lost 7 bases, and 9 bases lay in between. The germline V gene has CDR1 SGHTA and CDR2 FQGNSA. CDR3 nucleotide sequence: TGTGCCAGCAGCTTACAGGTGGAGAATTCACCCCTCCACTTT. Its protein is CASSLQVENSPLHF.

The chain is built from TRBV10-2 and TRBJ2-5, with 8 bases aligning to TRBD1. In germline, CDR1 is WSHSY, CDR2 SAAADI. The J segment lost 1 base and the V segment lost 7 bases, leaving 11 bases of the junction unmatched. The CDR3 has 16 amino acids. DNA for the CDR3: TGCGCCAGCACAGGGGGCCCAGCGGGTCTCCAAGAGACCCAGTACTTC. It encodes CASTGGPAGLQETQYF.

This clone has more than one count but fewer than ten. The chain employs TRBV4-2 and TRBJ2-1; TRBD2 matches at 9 bases. The germline gives CDR1 LGHNA, CDR2 YNFKEQ. J was trimmed by 4 bases and V by 4 bases; bases with no gene match: 8. The CDR3 runs to 16 residues. Here the CDR3 DNA reads TGTGCCAGCAGCCGCTCGCTAGCGGGGATATACAATGAGCAGTTCTTC. It codes for CASSRSLAGIYNEQFF.

The chain uses TRBV28 and TRBJ1-5; 11 bases are shared with TRBD1. Germline lookup yields CDR1 MDHEN and CDR2 SYDVKM. The CDR3 has 15 amino acids. V was pared by 4 bases and J by 7 bases, with 6 bases of the junction left unmatched. CDR3 DNA: TGTGCCAGCAGTTACCCGGGACAGGGGGAGCAGCCCCAGCATTTT. Its protein is CASSYPGQGEQPQHF. Supplemented by reference TRBV28 and TRBJ1-5, the full variable domain reads DVKVTQSSRYLVKRTGEKVFLECVQDMDHENMFWYRQDPGLGLRLIYFSYDVKMKEKGDIPEGYSVSREKKERFSLILESASTNQTSMYLCASSYPGQGEQPQHFGDGTRLSIL.

V gene TRBV21-1 combines with J gene TRBJ2-7; TRBD2, the table's D call, was not compared with the DNA. TRBV21-1 is given as a pseudogene. The CDR3 length is 17 residues. CDR3 region: CASSNGLVSGRSYEQYF. The CDR3 nucleotides are TGTGCCAGCAGCAACGGACTGGTTAGCGGGAGGTCCTACGAGCAGTACTTC.

As for this clone: Additional DNA sequences in this sample encode the identical CDR3. The chain recombines TRBV5-1 with TRBJ1-1; D is uncertain. The V end was cut by 0 bases, the J end by 0 bases, with 6 bases between. The CDR3 is 14 amino acids. CDR1 is SGHRS, CDR2 YFSETQ, per germline. This chain's CDR3 is CASSLEGMNTEAFF. The CDR3 DNA sequence: TGCGCCAGCAGCTTGGAGGGAATGAACACTGAAGCTTTCTTT.

The chain carries TRBV5-5 and TRBJ2-7; TRBD1 aligns across 9 bases. The CDR3 runs 15 residues. Losses at the gene ends were 0 bases for V and 6 bases for J; bases not matched to a gene: 7. Germline CDR1 is SGHKS and CDR2 is YYEKEE (reference sequence). CDR3 sequence reads: CASSLGGTGPFEQYF. The CDR3 DNA is TGTGCCAGCAGCTTGGGGGGGACAGGGCCTTTCGAGCAGTACTTC.

This rearrangement joins TRBV7-3 to TRBJ1-2; TRBD1 aligns across 10 bases. Per the germline V gene, CDR1 is SGHTA and CDR2 is FQGTGA. J was trimmed by 3 bases and V by 5 bases; bases with no gene match: 6. CDR3 length equals 15 residues. The CDR3 bases are TGTGCCAGCAGCCCTCGGGACAGGGGCGACTATGGCTACACCTTC. This sequence encodes CASSPRDRGDYGYTF.